A selection of T cell receptor beta chains follows, all from one sample in a study of cytomegalovirus exposure and HLA in healthy donors. Measured with immunoSEQ multiplex PCR; TCRdb has only the in-frame clones, and not every one. This sample has tens of thousands of clones, with roughly four fifths found just once. The source material was PBMCs. The receptors were gathered from a man aged 50-59 years in good health and CMV-seronegative. The CDR3 runs from the conserved cysteine through the conserved F or W. The D gene is left open where the match is weak. A row's size may be missing; if present it is once, few, many or a size class.

clone_size	d_call	v_call	j_call	cdr3_aa	cdr3_nt
-	-	TRBV5-5	TRBJ2-5	CASSLGTNFVKTQYF	TGTGCCAGCAGCTTGGGGACTAACTTCGTAAAGACCCAGTACTTC
-	-	TRBV5-1	TRBJ1-1	CASSVGGVDTEAFF	TGCGCCAGCAGCGTAGGGGGGGTAGACACTGAAGCTTTCTTT
-	TRBD1	TRBV7-3	TRBJ2-5	CASSSSTGPQETQYF	TGTGCCAGCAGCTCCTCGACAGGGCCCCAAGAGACCCAGTACTTC
-	TRBD2	TRBV7-8	TRBJ2-1	CASSLRESSGSGEQFF	TGTGCCAGCAGCTTACGCGAGTCTAGCGGGAGTGGCGAGCAGTTCTTC
-	TRBD2	TRBV4-2	TRBJ2-5	CASSYGLAGAETQYF	TGTGCCAGCAGCTACGGACTAGCGGGAGCAGAGACCCAGTACTTC
few	TRBD1	TRBV5-1	TRBJ2-3	CASRQGAADTQYF	TGCGCCAGTCGACAGGGGGCCGCAGATACGCAGTATTTT
-	TRBD1	TRBV9	TRBJ1-1	CASSGYRGNTEAFF	TGTGCCAGCAGCGGATACAGGGGGAACACTGAAGCTTTCTTT
-	-	TRBV5-4	TRBJ2-7	CASTHMSRSEQYF	TGTGCCAGCACCCATATGTCGAGGTCCGAGCAGTACTTC
-	TRBD2	TRBV28	TRBJ2-1	CASIPSPGTSGIVGDNEQFF	TGTGCCAGCATTCCATCACCCGGGACTAGCGGGATCGTTGGGGACAATGAGCAGTTCTTC
-	-	TRBV7-9	TRBJ2-5	CASSLGNRVETQYF	TGTGCCAGCAGCTTAGGGAACAGGGTTGAGACCCAGTACTTC
once	TRBD2	TRBV30	TRBJ2-1	CAWKSGGPYGQFF	TGTGCCTGGAAATCGGGAGGGCCATATGGGCAGTTCTTC
-	-	TRBV9	TRBJ2-1	CASSVVGRGEQFF	TGTGCCAGCAGCGTAGTCGGGCGGGGTGAGCAGTTCTTC
-	-	TRBV2	TRBJ1-2	CASSTDRYGYTF	TGTGCCAGCAGTACTGACAGATATGGCTACACCTTC
-	-	TRBV11-2	TRBJ1-1	CASSFHRAEAFF	TGTGCCAGCAGCTTTCACAGGGCTGAAGCTTTCTTT
-	TRBD1	TRBV11-2	TRBJ2-3	CASSLRQGADTQYF	TGTGCCAGCAGCTTAAGACAGGGGGCAGATACGCAGTATTTT
-	TRBD2	TRBV4-2	TRBJ2-7	CASSQDILAEGEQYF	TGTGCCAGCAGCCAAGATATTCTAGCGGAAGGCGAGCAGTACTTC
-	TRBD1	TRBV6-4	TRBJ1-1	CASRPGAGGTEAFF	TGTGCCAGCAGACCGGGGGCAGGGGGGACTGAAGCTTTCTTT
-	TRBD1	TRBV28	TRBJ1-5	CASSSTGGRQPQHF	TGTGCCAGCAGTTCGACAGGGGGCAGGCAGCCCCAGCATTTT
few	TRBD1	TRBV7-3	TRBJ2-5	CASSSQGAGETQYF	TGTGCCAGCAGCTCACAGGGGGCGGGAGAGACCCAGTACTTC
once	TRBD1	TRBV27	TRBJ1-2	CASSPTTTGYGYTF	TGTGCCAGCAGTCCTACTACGACAGGGTATGGCTACACCTTC
-	-	TRBV5-1	TRBJ2-1	CASSSGQTNEQFF	TGCGCCAGCAGCTCCGGACAGACCAATGAGCAGTTCTTC
-	TRBD2	TRBV5-5	TRBJ2-3	CASSFQSGRAVTDTQYF	TGTGCCAGCAGCTTCCAAAGCGGGAGGGCCGTTACAGATACGCAGTATTTT
-	-	TRBV21-1	TRBJ2-1	CASSSSPSGNNEQFF	TGTGCCAGCAGCAGCTCCCCCAGCGGTAACAATGAGCAGTTCTTC
-	TRBD2	TRBV7-9	TRBJ2-7	CASSLQREVTEQYF	TGTGCCAGCAGCCTGCAGCGGGAAGTCACCGAGCAGTACTTC
few	TRBD2	TRBV27	TRBJ2-7	CASSLARGGAYEQYF	TGTGCCAGCAGTTTAGCCCGGGGGGGCGCCTACGAGCAGTACTTC
-	-	TRBV4-1	TRBJ2-5	CASSQADRTPQYF	TGCGCCAGCAGCCAAGCAGACAGGACCCCTCAGTACTTC
-	TRBD2	TRBV2	TRBJ2-1	CASRGTSGSSYNEQFF	TGTGCCAGCAGGGGTACTAGCGGGAGCTCCTACAATGAGCAGTTCTTC
-	-	TRBV6-1	TRBJ2-3	CASSELVGASPDTQYF	TGTGCCAGCAGTGAATTGGTGGGAGCGAGCCCAGATACGCAGTATTTT
-	TRBD1	TRBV7-9	TRBJ1-5	CASSLDRVGGQPQHF	TGTGCCAGCAGCCTCGACAGGGTAGGAGGTCAGCCCCAGCATTTT
-	-	TRBV27	TRBJ2-3	CASSLIKSTYTQYF	TGTGCCAGCAGTTTAATCAAGAGTACGTATACGCAGTATTTT
-	-	TRBV14	TRBJ2-5	CASSPAGQETQYF	TGTGCCAGCAGCCCGGCAGGCCAAGAGACCCAGTACTTC
-	TRBD1	TRBV6-5	TRBJ1-1	CASSYLSDRLRGAFF	TGTGCCAGCAGTTACCTGTCGGACAGGCTGCGGGGAGCTTTCTTT
-	-	TRBV11-2	TRBJ2-7	CASSPEDRRLYEQYF	TGTGCCAGCAGCCCGGAGGATCGGAGACTCTACGAGCAGTACTTC
-	-	TRBV4-3	TRBJ1-2	CASSQETPGNGYTF	TGCGCCAGCAGCCAAGAGACACCAGGGAATGGCTACACCTTC
-	TRBD1	TRBV27	TRBJ1-1	CASKGKGAAFF	TGTGCCAGCAAAGGGAAGGGGGCTGCTTTCTTT
-	TRBD1	TRBV19	TRBJ2-2	CATMATGGLYTGELFF	TGTGCCACTATGGCGACAGGGGGCTTGTACACCGGGGAGCTGTTTTTT
few	-	TRBV6-1	TRBJ2-4	CAYFDIAKNIQYF	TGTGCCTACTTCGATATAGCCAAAAACATTCAGTACTTC
-	-	TRBV18	TRBJ2-2	CASSGGANTGELFF	TGTGCCAGCTCGGGAGGAGCTAACACCGGGGAGCTGTTTTTT
-	TRBD1	TRBV9	TRBJ1-4	CASSATGGVNEKLFF	TGTGCCAGCAGCGCGACAGGGGGCGTCAATGAAAAACTGTTTTTT
-	TRBD2	TRBV6-5	TRBJ2-5	CASAGTREETQYF	TGTGCCAGTGCCGGGACTAGGGAAGAGACCCAGTACTTC
-	TRBD1	TRBV5-1	TRBJ2-7	CASSRGDRVHLRSYEQYF	TGCGCCAGCAGTCGGGGGGACAGGGTCCACTTACGGTCCTACGAGCAGTACTTC
-	-	TRBV7-8	TRBJ2-7	CASSPSGHAYEQYF	TGTGCCAGCAGCCCCTCTGGGCATGCCTACGAGCAGTACTTC
-	-	TRBV5-1	TRBJ2-5	CASSLVIAEETQYF	TGCGCCAGCAGCTTGGTGATAGCGGAAGAGACCCAGTACTTC
-	-	TRBV5-4	TRBJ1-2	CASSPDTANYGYTF	TGTGCCAGCAGCCCGGACACAGCTAACTATGGCTACACCTTC
once	TRBD2	TRBV7-2	TRBJ2-7	CASSHPASGGSGSYEQYF	TGTGCCAGCAGCCACCCAGCATCGGGAGGGAGCGGGTCCTACGAGCAGTACTTC
once	-	TRBV6-1	TRBJ2-2	CASSETGTWANTGELFF	TGTGCCAGCAGTGAAACAGGGACCTGGGCGAACACCGGGGAGCTGTTTTTT
-	TRBD2	TRBV28	TRBJ2-1	CASSLFGGLAGYEQFF	TGTGCCAGCAGTTTATTCGGGGGACTAGCGGGATACGAGCAGTTCTTC
-	TRBD2	TRBV9	TRBJ2-1	CASSSSGDSYNEQFF	TGTGCCAGCAGCTCTAGCGGGGACTCCTACAATGAGCAGTTCTTC
once	-	TRBV28	TRBJ1-2	CASSLQGRYGYTF	TGTGCCAGCAGTCTACAGGGTCGCTATGGCTACACCTTC
-	TRBD1	TRBV7-3	TRBJ2-7	CASSPTGGSYEQYF	TGTGCCAGCAGCCCTACAGGGGGCTCCTACGAGCAGTACTTC
-	TRBD1	TRBV4-2	TRBJ1-1	CASSPPGQMNTEAFF	TGTGCCAGCAGCCCACCGGGACAGATGAACACTGAAGCTTTCTTT
-	-	TRBV5-4	TRBJ1-3	CASSSKTAGNTIYF	TGTGCCAGCAGCTCGAAGACAGCTGGAAACACCATATATTTT
-	TRBD1	TRBV19	TRBJ1-2	CASSIMGTGSGYTF	TGTGCCAGTAGTATCATGGGGACAGGGAGTGGCTACACCTTC
-	-	TRBV5-4	TRBJ2-7	CASSLGGTGSSYEQYF	TGTGCCAGCAGCTTGGGGGGTACGGGGAGCTCCTACGAGCAGTACTTC
-	TRBD1	TRBV19	TRBJ2-7	CASSTGQTSYEQYF	TGTGCCAGTAGTACGGGACAGACATCCTACGAGCAGTACTTC
-	-	TRBV6-1	TRBJ1-3	CASSESRDSTASGNTIYF	TGTGCCAGCAGTGAAAGCCGGGACTCGACCGCCTCTGGAAACACCATATATTTT
few	TRBD2	TRBV19	TRBJ2-7	CASSTILAGGRAWEQYF	TGTGCCAGTAGTACTATATTGGCTGGCGGGAGGGCCTGGGAGCAGTACTTC